The 3 T cell receptor beta chains below all came from one sample that was sequenced in a study of Graves' ophthalmopathy and Graves' hyperthyroidism. Beta-chain TCR CDR3 regions were amplified from RNA transcripts. First-round RT-PCR used HTBI primers; second-round multiplex PCR followed. TCRdb analysed the multiplex PCR reads with MiXCR anew, one entry per CDR3 protein. The data hold roughly 700,000 distinct CDR3 sequences, with 40% observed a single time. The sample taken for sequencing was peripheral blood. These receptors were obtained from an adult man with Graves' ophthalmopathy.

This clonotype was detected many times. This rearrangement joins TRBV19 to TRBJ2-7, with a weak D call TRBD1 (6 bases). Germline lookup yields CDR1 LNHDA and CDR2 SQIVND (reference sequence). There are 15 residues in the CDR3. V was shortened by 3 bases and J by 2 bases, with 14 bases between the two germline ends. CDR3 sequence: CASSINRVLPYEQYF. In DNA form, the CDR3 reads TGTGCCAGTAGTATCAACAGGGTCTTGCCCTACGAGCAGTACTTC.

This clonotype was observed a few times. The V and J genes are TRBV2 and TRBJ1-5, with a tentative D call TRBD1 (6 bases). This CDR3 is 17 amino acids long. Germline lookup yields CDR1 SNHLY and CDR2 FYNNEI. V was trimmed by 6 bases and J by 5 bases, leaving 23 bases between them. CDR3 amino acids: CASRKGDGGIHYQPQHF. CDR3 nucleotide sequence: TGTGCCAGCAGGAAGGGGGACGGAGGAATTCATTATCAGCCCCAGCATTTT.

The chain uses TRBV10-1 and TRBJ2-7, with 12 bases identical to TRBD2. The CDR3 totals 17 residues. J lost 4 bases, V lost 4 bases, and 11 bases had no gene match. Germline V gene sequence: CDR1 WNHNN, CDR2 SYGVQD (reference sequence). The CDR3 bases are TGCGCCAGCAGTGCCTACCCTAGCGGGAGGGCGAGTTACGAGCAGTACTTC. Translated, it gives CASSAYPSGRASYEQYF.